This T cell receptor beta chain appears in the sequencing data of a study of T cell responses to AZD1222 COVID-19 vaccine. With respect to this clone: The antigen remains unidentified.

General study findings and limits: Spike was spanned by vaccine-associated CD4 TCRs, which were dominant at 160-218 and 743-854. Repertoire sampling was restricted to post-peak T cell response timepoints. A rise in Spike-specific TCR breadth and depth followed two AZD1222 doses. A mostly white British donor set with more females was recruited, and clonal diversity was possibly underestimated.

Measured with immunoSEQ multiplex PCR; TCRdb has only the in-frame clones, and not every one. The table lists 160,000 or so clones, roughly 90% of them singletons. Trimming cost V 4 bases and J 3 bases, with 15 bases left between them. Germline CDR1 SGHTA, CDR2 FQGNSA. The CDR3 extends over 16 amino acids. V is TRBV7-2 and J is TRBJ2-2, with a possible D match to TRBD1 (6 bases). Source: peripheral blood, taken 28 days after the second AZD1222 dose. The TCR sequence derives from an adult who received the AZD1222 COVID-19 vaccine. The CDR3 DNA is TGTGCCAGCAGCTCCCGCAGGGGAGAAGACACCGGGGAGCTGTTTTTT. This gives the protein CASSSRRGEDTGELFF.